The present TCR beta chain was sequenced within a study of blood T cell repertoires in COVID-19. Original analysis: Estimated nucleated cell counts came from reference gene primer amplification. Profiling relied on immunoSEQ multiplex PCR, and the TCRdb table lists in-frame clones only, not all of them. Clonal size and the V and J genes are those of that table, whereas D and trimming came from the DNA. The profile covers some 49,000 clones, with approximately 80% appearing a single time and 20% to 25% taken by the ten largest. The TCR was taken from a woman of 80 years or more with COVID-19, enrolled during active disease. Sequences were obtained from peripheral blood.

The CDR3 nucleotides read TGTGCCAGCAGTTTGAGCCGGGGACAGCGTTCCTACGAGCAGTACTTC. Protein product: CASSLSRGQRSYEQYF. This chain connects TRBV2 to TRBJ2-7, with 7 bases aligning to TRBD1. Germline CDR1 SNHLY, CDR2 FYNNEI. The CDR3 contains 16 residues. V was pared by 5 bases and J by 1 base, with 11 bases of the junction left unmatched.